The clone carrying this T cell receptor (beta chain) has a count of ten or more. CDR1 is PRHDT and CDR2 is FYEKMQ in the germline V gene (reference sequence). V was pared by 0 bases and J by 9 bases, with 8 bases of the junction left unmatched. The CDR3 is 15 residues long. This sample is drawn from a study of T cells in Graves' hyperthyroidism and ophthalmopathy. Study summary: Peripheral blood specimens were obtained at initial diagnosis, prior to any treatment.

Patients were excluded for uncontrolled infection, other autoimmune disease, pregnancy or lactation. TCR beta CDR3 sequences were amplified from RNA transcripts. HTBI primers were the set used in a first-round RT-PCR of the TCR CDR3. TCRdb processed the multiplex PCR reads anew with MiXCR; each CDR3 protein has one entry. The data show over 450,000 distinct CDR3 sequences, roughly 18% seen once. Sequencing was done on a sample of blood. The gene calls are TRBV13 and TRBJ2-1; 7 nucleotides agree with TRBD1. The clonotype originates from a woman in her late teens or twenties with Graves' ophthalmopathy. The CDR3: CASSLGRPRGSEQFF. Written as DNA, the CDR3 is TGTGCCAGCAGCTTAGGGCGACCCAGGGGGAGTGAGCAGTTCTTC.